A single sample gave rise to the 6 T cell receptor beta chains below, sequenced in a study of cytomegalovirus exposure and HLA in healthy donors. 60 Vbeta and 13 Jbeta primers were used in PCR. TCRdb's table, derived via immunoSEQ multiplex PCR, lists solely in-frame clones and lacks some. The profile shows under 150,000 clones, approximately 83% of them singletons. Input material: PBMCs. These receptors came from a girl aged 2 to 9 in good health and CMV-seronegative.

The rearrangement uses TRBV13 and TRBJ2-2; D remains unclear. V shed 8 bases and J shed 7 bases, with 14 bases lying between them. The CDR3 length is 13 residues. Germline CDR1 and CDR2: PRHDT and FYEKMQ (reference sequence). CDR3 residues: CASGQYSVGELFF. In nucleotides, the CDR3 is TGTGCCAGCGGGCAATACTCGGTCGGGGAGCTGTTTTTT. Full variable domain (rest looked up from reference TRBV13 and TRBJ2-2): AAGVIQSPRHLIKEKRETATLKCYPIPRHDTVYWYQQGPGQDPQFLISFYEKMQSDKGSIPDRFSAQQFSDYHSELNMSSLELGDSALYFCASGQYSVGELFFGEGSRLTVL.

The CDR3 nucleotides read TGTGCCAGCAGCTCGGACAGGGGCCTATCTGGGGCCAACGTCCTGACTTTC. Its protein is CASSSDRGLSGANVLTF. V gene TRBV7-2 combines with J gene TRBJ2-6; TRBD1 matches 9 bases. V trimming: 4 bases; J trimming: 1 base; junction bases outside the gene matches: 5. The length of the CDR3 is 17 residues. Germline V gene sequence: CDR1 SGHTA, CDR2 FQGNSA.

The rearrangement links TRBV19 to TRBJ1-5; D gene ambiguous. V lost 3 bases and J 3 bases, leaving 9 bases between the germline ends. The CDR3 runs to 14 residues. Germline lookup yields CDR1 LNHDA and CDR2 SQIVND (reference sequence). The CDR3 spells CASSIYGSNQPQHF. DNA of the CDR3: TGTGCCAGTAGTATTTACGGGTCCAATCAGCCCCAGCATTTT.

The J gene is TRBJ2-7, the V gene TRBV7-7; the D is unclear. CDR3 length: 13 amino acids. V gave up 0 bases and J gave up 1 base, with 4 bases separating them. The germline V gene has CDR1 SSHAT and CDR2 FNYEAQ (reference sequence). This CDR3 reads CASSLAASYEQYF. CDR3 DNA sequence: TGTGCCAGCAGCTTAGCCGCGTCCTACGAGCAGTACTTC.

The CDR3 loop is CASSSLAGDPYEQYF. CDR3 DNA sequence: TGTGCCAGCAGTAGCCTAGCGGGAGACCCCTACGAGCAGTACTTC. This chain uses TRBV6-5 with TRBJ2-7; 10 bases line up with TRBD2. V was pared by 5 bases and J by 2 bases, with 6 bases of the junction left unmatched. The CDR3 covers 15 residues. Germline CDR1 is MNHEY and CDR2 is SVGAGI.

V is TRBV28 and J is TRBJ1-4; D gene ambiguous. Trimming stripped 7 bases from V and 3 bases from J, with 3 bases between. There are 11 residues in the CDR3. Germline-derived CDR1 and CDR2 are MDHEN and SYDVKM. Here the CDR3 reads CASTSNEKLFF. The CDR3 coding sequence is TGTGCCAGCACCTCTAATGAAAAACTGTTTTTT. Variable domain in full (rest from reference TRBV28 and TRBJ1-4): DVKVTQSSRYLVKRTGEKVFLECVQDMDHENMFWYRQDPGLGLRLIYFSYDVKMKEKGDIPEGYSVSREKKERFSLILESASTNQTSMYLCASTSNEKLFFGSGTQLSVL.